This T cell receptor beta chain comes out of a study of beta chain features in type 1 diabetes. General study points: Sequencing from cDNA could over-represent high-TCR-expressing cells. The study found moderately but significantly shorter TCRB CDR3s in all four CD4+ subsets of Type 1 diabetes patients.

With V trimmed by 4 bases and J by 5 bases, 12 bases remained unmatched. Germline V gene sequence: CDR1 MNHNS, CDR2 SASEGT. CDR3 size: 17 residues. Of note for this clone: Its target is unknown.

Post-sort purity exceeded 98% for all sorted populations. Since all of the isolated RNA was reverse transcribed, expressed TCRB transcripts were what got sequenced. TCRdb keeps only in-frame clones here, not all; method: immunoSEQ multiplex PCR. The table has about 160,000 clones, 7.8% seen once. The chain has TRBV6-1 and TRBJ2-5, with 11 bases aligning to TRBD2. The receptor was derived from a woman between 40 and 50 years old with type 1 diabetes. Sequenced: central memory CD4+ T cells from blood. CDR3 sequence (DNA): TGTGCCAGCAGTGGGACGACTAGCGGGGTGGCATGGGAGACCCAGTACTTC. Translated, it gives CASSGTTSGVAWETQYF.